The rows below give T cell receptor beta chains drawn from one sample of a study of blood T cell repertoires in COVID-19. Sequencing was performed with immunoSEQ multiplex PCR; in TCRdb, only in-frame clones are kept and a portion is missing. The repertoire holds about 81,000 clones, with around nine tenths as singletons. The specimen was peripheral blood. These receptors originate from a woman older than 75 with acute or convalescent COVID-19. CDR3s include the opening cysteine and the closing phenylalanine or tryptophan. Fields, in order: CDR3 length, V gene, J gene, CDR3 protein.

>12|TRBV24-1|TRBJ2-7
CATGQGPYEQYF
>13|TRBV19|TRBJ1-1
CASSSDRATEAFF
>15|TRBV3-1/TRBV3-2|TRBJ1-2
CASSQEVSGIYGYTF
>14|TRBV19|TRBJ2-1
CASSIDYFYNEQFF
>18|TRBV1|TRBJ2-7
CTSSQDGTSGRKCYEQYF
>12|TRBV10-3|TRBJ1-3
CAASTAGNTIYF
>18|TRBV9|TRBJ2-5
CASSAGGAGGPGEETQYF
>14|TRBV30|TRBJ1-3
CAWNPGRTGNTIYF
>16|TRBV5-4|TRBJ2-5
CASSPSSSGKKETQYF
>15|TRBV5-8|TRBJ2-7
CASSLGGGASYEQYF
>16|TRBV6-5|TRBJ1-5
CASSSKKGQGNQPQHF
>16|TRBV4-1|TRBJ1-1
CASSQDRDRGRTEAFF
>13|TRBV2|TRBJ1-2
CASKAERNYGYTF
>12|TRBV7-9|TRBJ1-1
CASSWDSPEAFF
>14|TRBV5-6|TRBJ2-6
CASSRSSGANVLTF
>15|TRBV7-2|TRBJ2-2
CASTKGAGMAGELFF
>14|TRBV6-6|TRBJ1-1
CASRGQGLAPGTFF
>13|TRBV21-1|TRBJ2-7
CASGRATSYEQYF
>17|TRBV7-3|TRBJ2-4
CASSPTGLAGGKNIQYF
>16|TRBV24-1|TRBJ2-1
CATSSGRGRSYNEQFF
>15|TRBV7-9|TRBJ1-1
CASSLGLIANTEAFF
>13|TRBV6-4|TRBJ2-3
CASAKESTDTQYF
>15|TRBV5-1|TRBJ2-1
CASSLDRGAYNEQFF
>14|TRBV19|TRBJ2-2
CASHGGTNTGELFF
>15|TRBV6-5|TRBJ2-7
CASRFTGGASYEQYF
>15|TRBV15|TRBJ2-2
CATSRGRGNTGELFF
>14|TRBV6-5|TRBJ1-3
CASSSLYSGNTIYF
>14|TRBV5-1|TRBJ2-7
CASSLDSGYYEQYF
>13|TRBV29-1|TRBJ2-3
CSVGNGGTDTQYF
>13|TRBV6-5|TRBJ1-1
CAASPGLDTEAFF
>16|TRBV30|TRBJ2-6
CAWSGFGGSGANVLTF
>15|TRBV15|TRBJ1-3
CATSRARGSGNTIYF
>13|TRBV29-1|TRBJ1-1
CSVVQQVDTEAFF
>13|TRBV20-1|TRBJ2-1
CSASRPEYNEQFF
>13|TRBV30|TRBJ1-1
CAWSWDSKTEAFF
>15|TRBV19|TRBJ1-1
CASRITGTGNTEAFF
>15|TRBV7-2|TRBJ1-1
CASSLQGPPGPEAFF
>16|TRBV6-2/TRBV6-3|TRBJ2-3
CASSKGQGTGADTQYF
>11|TRBV6-6|TRBJ2-7
CASRTLYEQYF
>11|TRBV18|TRBJ2-7
CASSHGVEQYF
>13|TRBV10-2|TRBJ2-7
CASRPSAIYEQYF
>14|TRBV6-5|TRBJ2-2
CASRAGGRTGELFF
>16|TRBV5-1|TRBJ2-2
CASSLDKADNTGELFF
>17|TRBV5-6|TRBJ1-5
CASSLGTGGRGNQPQHF
>13|TRBV5-1|TRBJ2-1
CASTVTSRNEQFF
>16|TRBV5-1|TRBJ2-1
CASSLGVTSGYNEQFF
>16|TRBV5-1|TRBJ2-3
CASSLGNPKHRDTQYF
>16|TRBV7-2|TRBJ2-3
CASSLGGDRSTDTQYF
>15|TRBV29-1|TRBJ2-7
CSVGLPSGRFYEQYF
>13|TRBV7-2|TRBJ1-5
CASSLDTNQPQHF
>13|TRBV6-4|TRBJ1-3
CASKRQGGFTIYF